A single sample is the source of the 17 T cell receptor beta chains below, sequenced in a study of cytomegalovirus exposure and HLA in healthy donors. Primers included in the PCR were 60 Vbeta and 13 Jbeta primers. Some clones are missing from TCRdb's copy, which holds only in-frame ones; the method was immunoSEQ multiplex PCR. The sample has under 200,000 clones. Sequencing was performed on PBMCs. The receptors stem from a man aged 25 to 40 in good health and CMV-seronegative.

The V call is TRBV7-9, the J call TRBJ2-5, with 9 positions matching TRBD1. This CDR3 comprises 13 residues. Germline V CDR1 and CDR2: SEHNR, FQNEAQ (reference sequence). V lost 10 bases to trimming and J lost 1 base; unmatched junction nucleotides: 4. The CDR3 DNA is TGTGCCACGGGGACAGGGCCCCAAGAGACCCAGTACTTC. It codes for CATGTGPQETQYF.

The chain has TRBV5-1 and TRBJ2-7, with D possibly matching TRBD1 (6 bases). CDR1 SGHRS and CDR2 YFSETQ come from the germline V gene. V lost 4 bases and J lost 4, with 12 bases in between. The CDR3 is made up of 13 amino acids. DNA for the CDR3: TGCGCCAGCAGCACGGACAGATTTTACGAGCAGTACTTC. Translated, it gives CASSTDRFYEQYF.

This chain connects TRBV5-1 to TRBJ1-6; 9 nucleotides align to TRBD1. Germline CDR1 SGHRS, CDR2 YFSETQ. The length of the CDR3 is 16 residues. With V trimmed by 0 bases and J by 5 bases, 3 bases remained unmatched. The CDR3 DNA sequence: TGCGCCAGCAGCTTGGGGGACAGGGAGGATAATTCACCCCTCCACTTT. Its protein is CASSLGDREDNSPLHF.

V gene TRBV30 combines with J gene TRBJ2-6; D might be TRBD1 (6 bases). CDR1 GTSNPN and CDR2 SVGIG come from the germline V gene (reference sequence). This CDR3 is built from 14 residues. Trimming pared 4 bases from V and 2 bases from J, leaving 9 bases between. This CDR3 reads CAWNTGPGANVLTF. The CDR3 bases are TGTGCCTGGAATACAGGGCCTGGGGCCAACGTCCTGACTTTC. The entire variable domain, with the rest obtained from reference TRBV30 and TRBJ2-6, is as follows: SQTIHQWPATLVQPVGSPLSLECTVEGTSNPNLYWYRQAAGRGLQLLFYSVGIGQISSEVPQNLSASRPQDRQFILSSKKLLLSDSGFYLCAWNTGPGANVLTFGAGSRLTVL.

The gene calls are TRBV30 and TRBJ2-3; maybe TRBD2 (6 bases). The CDR3 runs to 14 residues. Germline V gene sequence: CDR1 GTSNPN, CDR2 SVGIG (reference sequence). V lost 3 bases and J 0 bases, leaving 10 bases between the germline ends. CDR3: CAWREGLSTDTQYF. The CDR3 DNA follows: TGTGCCTGGAGGGAGGGACTTAGCACAGATACGCAGTATTTT.

V and J are TRBV13 and TRBJ2-7; D is uncertain. The CDR3 totals 14 residues. Germline-derived CDR1 and CDR2 are PRHDT and FYEKMQ (reference sequence). The V and J ends lost 0 bases and 4 bases respectively, with 10 bases between them. The CDR3 region has the DNA TGTGCCAGCAGCTTAGGGCAGGCTAAGTACGAGCAGTACTTC. Its protein product is CASSLGQAKYEQYF.

This chain connects TRBV15 to TRBJ2-7, with 10 positions matching TRBD1. V gave up 4 bases and J gave up 4 bases; unmatched junction bases: 7. Germline CDR1 is LNHNV and CDR2 is YYDKDF (reference sequence). The CDR3 is 15 amino acids. CDR3 coding DNA: TGTGCCACCAGCATCGACAGGGGGCGACTATACGAGCAGTACTTC. Encoded protein: CATSIDRGRLYEQYF.

This chain connects TRBV4-2 to TRBJ1-5; 9 bases line up with TRBD1. Trimming at V came to 0 bases and at J to 0 bases, leaving 6 bases not matched to a gene. This CDR3 region has 18 residues. CDR1 LGHNA and CDR2 YNFKEQ come from the germline V gene. CDR3 coding DNA: TGTGCCAGCAGCCAAGAAGTGACAGGGGGTTATAGCAATCAGCCCCAGCATTTT. Its translation: CASSQEVTGGYSNQPQHF.

The chain has TRBV27 and TRBJ2-5, with a possible D match to TRBD2 (6 bases). CDR1 and CDR2 (germline): MNHEY, SMNVEV (reference sequence). This CDR3 is 15 amino acids long. Trimming shortened V by 4 bases and J by 2 bases, and 14 bases separated the two germline ends. The CDR3 sequence: CASSSSAGGQETQYF. In nucleotides, the CDR3 is TGTGCCAGCAGTTCCTCCGCTGGGGGGCAAGAGACCCAGTACTTC.

The chain is built from TRBV11-3 and TRBJ2-7, with a tentative D call TRBD1 (7 bases). From germline, CDR1 is SGHNT and CDR2 YENEEA. The germline V and J ends were trimmed by 4 bases and 9 bases, with 25 bases remaining between them. CDR3 size: 16 residues. Written as DNA, the CDR3 is TGTGCCAGCAGCTCCCCTGCAACAGGGGCGGCCGGGGGGCAGTACTTC. Encoded protein: CASSSPATGAAGGQYF.

The J gene is TRBJ1-6, the V gene TRBV11-3; D is ambiguous. Trimming stripped 5 bases from V and 7 bases from J, with 12 bases between. The CDR3 covers 14 residues. Germline V CDR1 and CDR2: SGHNT, YENEEA. The CDR3: CASSPEGGNSPLHF. The CDR3 DNA reads TGTGCCAGCAGCCCGGAGGGAGGGAATTCACCCCTCCACTTT.

This chain links TRBV2 with TRBJ2-5; maybe TRBD2 (5 bases). V was clipped by 2 bases and J by 5 bases, with 15 bases between them. The CDR3 runs 15 residues. Germline CDR1 SNHLY, CDR2 FYNNEI. This chain's CDR3 is CASSELRARLETQYF. CDR3 in DNA: TGTGCCAGCAGTGAATTGAGGGCCCGTCTGGAGACCCAGTACTTC. Full variable domain (remainder filled in from reference TRBV2 and TRBJ2-5): EPEVTQTPSHQVTQMGQEVILRCVPISNHLYFYWYRQILGQKVEFLVSFYNNEISEKSEIFDDQFSVERPDGSNFTLKIRSTKLEDSAMYFCASSELRARLETQYFGPGTRLLVL.

The chain uses TRBV5-1 and TRBJ1-2; no clear D. The CDR3 runs 12 residues. V lost 7 bases and J lost 4, with 11 bases in between. Germline loops: CDR1 SGHRS, CDR2 YFSETQ. Written as DNA, the CDR3 is TGCGCCAGCCTCCTAGTGGGCTATGGCTACACCTTC. Its protein product is CASLLVGYGYTF.

The chain couples TRBV20-1 to TRBJ2-7; D gene uncertain. CDR3 length: 11 amino acids. Germline-derived CDR1 and CDR2 are DFQATT and SNEGSKA (reference sequence). CDR3 residues: CSPVQFYEQYF. The CDR3 nucleotides are TGCAGCCCCGTGCAGTTCTACGAGCAGTACTTC.

The chain couples TRBV9 to TRBJ2-3; 9 bases are a match to TRBD2. CDR1 is SGDLS, CDR2 YYNGEE, per germline. The ends lost 1 base at V and 0 bases at J; junction bases unmatched: 6. The CDR3 consists of 17 residues. CDR3 residues: CASSVMLAGTSTDTQYF. CDR3 sequence (DNA): TGTGCCAGCAGCGTAATGCTAGCGGGGACTAGCACAGATACGCAGTATTTT.

This rearrangement joins TRBV4-3 to TRBJ1-1; D not resolved. V lost 1 base and J lost 4, with 10 bases in between. This CDR3 contains 14 residues. Looked up from germline, CDR1 is LGHNA and CDR2 is YSLEER. The CDR3 region has the DNA TGCGCCAGCAGCCAAGCCTTGGGCGCCACTGAAGCTTTCTTT. This encodes CASSQALGATEAFF.

The chain recombines TRBV9 with TRBJ2-3; D unresolved. Germline V gene data show CDR1 as SGDLS and CDR2 as YYNGEE. Trimming left V 0 bases short and J 2 bases short, with 10 bases between. This CDR3 spans 15 amino acids. In DNA, the CDR3 is TGTGCCAGCAGCGTAGGAACTCTGAACACAGATACGCAGTATTTT. Translation: CASSVGTLNTDTQYF.